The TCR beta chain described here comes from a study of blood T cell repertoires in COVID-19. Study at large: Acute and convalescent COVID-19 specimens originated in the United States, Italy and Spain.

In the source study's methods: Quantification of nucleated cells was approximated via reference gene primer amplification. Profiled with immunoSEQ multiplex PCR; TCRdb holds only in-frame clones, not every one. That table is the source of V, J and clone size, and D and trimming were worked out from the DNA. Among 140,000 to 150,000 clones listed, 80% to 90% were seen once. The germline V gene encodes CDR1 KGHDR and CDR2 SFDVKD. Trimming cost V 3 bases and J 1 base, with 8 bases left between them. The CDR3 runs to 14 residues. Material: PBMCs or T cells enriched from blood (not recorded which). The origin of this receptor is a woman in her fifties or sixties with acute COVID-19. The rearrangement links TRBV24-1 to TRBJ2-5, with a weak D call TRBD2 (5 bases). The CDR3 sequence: CATSDSGSQETQYF. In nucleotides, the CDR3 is TGTGCCACCAGTGATAGCGGCTCCCAAGAGACCCAGTACTTC.